This T cell receptor (beta chain) was observed in a study of response to subunit inactivated influenza vaccine. There are a few counts of this clonotype. TCRdb reprocessed the RT-PCR reads via MiXCR and lists one record per CDR3 protein. The sample holds about 540,000 distinct CDR3 sequences; around a quarter are singletons and the top ten take 2.5% to 3.5%. This sample also belongs to another study, concerning T cells expressing NK-cell markers. Turning to that study: 5'RACE template switching with UMIs produced the TCR beta cDNA. Underlying the TCR beta repertoires were sorted CD3+CD56+NKG2C+, CD3+CD56+NKG2C- and CD3+CD56-NKG2C+ T cells. Seven sequenced donors out of eight were HCMV-seropositive, one seronegative. A few donors' CD3+CD56-NKG2C+ cells were dominated by the same clonotypes.

This TCR was recovered from a man aged 45-60 years who received an inactivated influenza vaccine. Sample: CD4+ T cells sorted from PBMCs, taken roughly 12 days after vaccination.

The CDR3 DNA reads as TGCAGCACCGGGACTAGTTTAGAGACCCAGTACTTC. It codes for CSTGTSLETQYF. The chain carries TRBV29-1 and TRBJ2-5, with TRBD2 matching 8 bases. The germline CDR1 and CDR2 sequences are SQVTM and ANQGSEA. V was pared by 8 bases and J by 4 bases, with 6 bases of the junction left unmatched. This CDR3 comprises 12 residues.